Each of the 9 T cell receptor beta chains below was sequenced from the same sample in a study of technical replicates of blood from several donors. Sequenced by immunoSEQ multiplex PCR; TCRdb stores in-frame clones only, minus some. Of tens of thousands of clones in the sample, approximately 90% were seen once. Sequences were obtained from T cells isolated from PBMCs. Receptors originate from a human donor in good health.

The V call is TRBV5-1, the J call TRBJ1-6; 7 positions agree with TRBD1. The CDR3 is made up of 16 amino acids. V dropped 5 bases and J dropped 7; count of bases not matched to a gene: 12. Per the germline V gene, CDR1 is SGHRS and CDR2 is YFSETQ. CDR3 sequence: CASSPDVTGVNSPLHF. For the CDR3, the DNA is TGCGCCAGCAGTCCCGACGTAACAGGGGTGAATTCACCCCTCCACTTT. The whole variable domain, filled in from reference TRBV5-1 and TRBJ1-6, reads KAGVTQTPRYLIKTRGQQVTLSCSPISGHRSVSWYQQTPGQGLQFLFEYFSETQRNKGNFPGRFSGRQFSNSRSEMNVSTLELGDSALYLCASSPDVTGVNSPLHFGNGTRLTVT.

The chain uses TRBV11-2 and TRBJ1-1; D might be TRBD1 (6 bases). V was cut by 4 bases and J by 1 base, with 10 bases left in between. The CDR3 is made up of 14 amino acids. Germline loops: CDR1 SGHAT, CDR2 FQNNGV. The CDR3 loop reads CASSSTGQNTEAFF. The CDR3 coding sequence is TGTGCCAGCAGCTCTACGGGACAGAACACTGAAGCTTTCTTT.

The CDR3 DNA follows: TGCGCCAGCAGCCAAGTCTCTCGGACACTGGATGAGCAGTTCTTC. This encodes CASSQVSRTLDEQFF. The V and J genes are TRBV4-1 and TRBJ2-1; D might be TRBD1 (5 bases). Germline V CDR1 and CDR2: MGHRA, YSYEKL. V lost 1 base and J 8 bases, leaving 15 bases between the germline ends. CDR3 length equals 15 residues.

The CDR3 DNA reads as TGTGCCAGCAGCCTGACAGGGCCCTCCTACGAGCAGTACTTC. It codes for CASSLTGPSYEQYF. The chain carries TRBV7-8 and TRBJ2-7, with 7 bases that match TRBD1. The V gene's germline CDR1 is SGHVS and CDR2 FQNEAQ. This CDR3 region has 14 residues. V was clipped by 5 bases and J by 0 bases; unmatched bases: 4.

The CDR3 DNA follows: TGTGCCAGCAGTTCAATAGGGACAGGAGAGGTGGGGGGCTACACCTTC. Translation gives CASSSIGTGEVGGYTF. This chain uses TRBV27 with TRBJ1-2; 8 bases fit TRBD1. Germline V gives CDR1 MNHEY, CDR2 SMNVEV (reference sequence). This CDR3 is 16 amino acids long. V was pared by 4 bases and J by 8 bases, with 15 bases of the junction left unmatched.

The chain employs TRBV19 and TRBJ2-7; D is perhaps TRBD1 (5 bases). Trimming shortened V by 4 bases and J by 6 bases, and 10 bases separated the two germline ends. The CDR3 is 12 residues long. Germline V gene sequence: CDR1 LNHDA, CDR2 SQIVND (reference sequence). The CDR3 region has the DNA TGTGCCAGTAGTAAGGGGTTGGGCGAGCAGTACTTC. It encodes CASSKGLGEQYF.

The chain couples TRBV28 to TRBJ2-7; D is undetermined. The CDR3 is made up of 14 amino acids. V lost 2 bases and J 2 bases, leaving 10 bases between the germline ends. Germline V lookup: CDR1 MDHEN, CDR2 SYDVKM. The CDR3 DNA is TGTGCCAGCAGTTTAATGGCACAGACCTACGAGCAGTACTTC. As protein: CASSLMAQTYEQYF.

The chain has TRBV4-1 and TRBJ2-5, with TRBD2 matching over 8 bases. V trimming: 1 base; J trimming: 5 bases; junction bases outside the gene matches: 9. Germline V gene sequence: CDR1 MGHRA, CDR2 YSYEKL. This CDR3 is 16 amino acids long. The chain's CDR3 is CASSQGTSRGQETQYF. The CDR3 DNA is TGCGCCAGCAGCCAAGGGACTAGCAGGGGTCAGGAGACCCAGTACTTC.

DNA of the CDR3: TGTGCCTGGACCAGACAGGGGAACACTGAAGCTTTCTTT. Translation gives CAWTRQGNTEAFF. The chain uses TRBV30 and TRBJ1-1, with TRBD1 matching 7 bases. Germline V CDR1 and CDR2: GTSNPN, SVGIG (reference sequence). There are 13 residues in the CDR3. After removal of 4 bases from V and 1 base from J, the junction contained 3 bases not matched to a gene.